The next 25 T cell receptor beta chains were all read from a single sample in a study of glioma-infiltrating T cells. Using RNA template, CDR3s of TCR alpha and beta were amplified with iRepertoire arm-PCR. Each CDR3 protein is one row after TCRdb ran MiXCR on the multiplex PCR reads. This sample has under 200,000 distinct CDR3 sequences; about 47% occur once, and the top ten carry roughly 5.2%. The sample taken for sequencing was glioma tissue, nonneoplastic brain tissue, or PBMCs (not recorded which). Every receptor here comes from a human donor with low-grade glioma or glioblastoma, undergoing nonglioma brain surgery, or in good health (not recorded which).

Remarks on this clonotype: This clone may be a read error of a much larger clone one base away. The V and J genes are TRBV27 and TRBJ2-2; TRBD2 aligns across 7 bases. Losses at the gene ends were 7 bases for V and 8 bases for J; bases not matched to a gene: 10. The CDR3 loop spans 14 amino acids. Germline lookup yields CDR1 MNHEY and CDR2 SMNVEV (reference sequence). CDR3 in amino acids: CASISGGGPGELFF. In DNA form, the CDR3 reads TGTGCCAGCATTTCCGGGGGAGGGCCTGGGGAGCTGTTTTTT.

The gene calls are TRBV25-1 and TRBJ2-2, with 8 bases aligning to TRBD2. This CDR3 region has 19 residues. With V trimmed by 3 bases and J by 3 bases, 15 bases remained unmatched. In germline, CDR1 is MGHDK, CDR2 SYGVNS. The chain's CDR3 is CASSDRLARGLLHTGELFF. The CDR3 DNA is TGTGCCAGCAGTGACAGACTAGCGCGAGGATTGCTCCACACCGGGGAGCTGTTTTTT.

This clonotype appeared a few times. The rearrangement links TRBV7-9 to TRBJ2-2; TRBD2 matches 9 bases. J gave up 2 bases and V 2 bases, and 3 bases lay outside the gene matches. This CDR3 is built from 16 residues. Germline-derived CDR1 and CDR2 are SEHNR and FQNEAQ (reference sequence). CDR3 amino acids: CASSLTAGGNTGELFF. CDR3 bases: TGTGCCAGCAGCTTAACAGCGGGAGGAAACACCGGGGAGCTGTTTTTT.

With respect to this clonotype: A much larger clonotype is one base distant, so this may be a read error. The chain employs TRBV3-1 and TRBJ2-1; D might be TRBD2 (6 bases). The V gene's germline CDR1 is LGHDT and CDR2 YNNKEL (reference sequence). V was trimmed by 0 bases and J by 10 bases, leaving 16 bases between them. This CDR3 has 15 residues. The CDR3 sequence is CASSQDPNILAEQFF. The DNA for the CDR3 is TGTGCCAGCAGCCAAGATCCGAATATACTAGCAGAGCAGTTCTTC.

V gene TRBV5-1 combines with J gene TRBJ2-1; 7 bases align to TRBD2. From germline, CDR1 is SGHRS and CDR2 YFSETQ. With V trimmed by 1 base and J by 5 bases, 6 bases remained unmatched. The CDR3 runs 15 residues. CDR3 sequence reads: CASSLIWDYNNEQFF. In DNA form, the CDR3 reads TGCGCCAGCAGCTTGATATGGGACTACAACAATGAGCAGTTCTTC. The whole variable domain, filled in from reference TRBV5-1 and TRBJ2-1, reads KAGVTQTPRYLIKTRGQQVTLSCSPISGHRSVSWYQQTPGQGLQFLFEYFSETQRNKGNFPGRFSGRQFSNSRSEMNVSTLELGDSALYLCASSLIWDYNNEQFFGPGTRLTVL.

Concerning this clonotype: This may come from a read error, since a much larger clone is one base off. V and J are TRBV5-1 and TRBJ2-1, with D possibly matching TRBD2 (6 bases). The germline V gene has CDR1 SGHRS and CDR2 YFSETQ. V was pared by 6 bases and J by 10 bases, with 14 bases between. This CDR3 has 12 residues. This CDR3 reads CASIRSGVEQFF. The CDR3 DNA follows: TGCGCCAGCATCCGGTCGGGAGTCGAGCAGTTCTTC.

As regards this clonotype: Since a much larger clone is just one base distant, this may be a read error. CDR3 region: CASTRDSRTDTQYF. CDR3 nucleotide sequence: TGTGCCAGCACCAGGGACAGTAGGACAGATACGCAGTATTTT. The chain uses TRBV2 and TRBJ2-3; the match to TRBD1 covers 7 bases. Germline V gene data show CDR1 as SNHLY and CDR2 as FYNNEI. V was clipped by 7 bases and J by 3 bases; unmatched bases: 7. The CDR3 length is 14 residues.

This clonotype was detected many times. This chain uses TRBV27 with TRBJ2-7, with D perhaps being TRBD1 or TRBD2 (5 bases each). The V gene's germline CDR1 is MNHEY and CDR2 SMNVEV (reference sequence). The CDR3 is 15 residues long. Trimming left V 3 bases short and J 3 bases short, with 15 bases between. The CDR3 spells CASSLNPGPIYEQYF. As DNA, the CDR3 is TGTGCCAGCAGTTTGAACCCGGGACCTATCTACGAGCAGTACTTC.

This clonotype has at least ten counts. This chain connects TRBV10-1 to TRBJ2-3, with unresolved D. The germline CDR1 and CDR2 sequences are WNHNN and SYGVQD (reference sequence). The V and J ends lost 4 bases and 2 bases respectively, with 13 bases between them. The CDR3 has 15 amino acids. The CDR3 protein is CASSGTFESTDTQYF. The CDR3 nucleotides are TGCGCCAGCAGTGGGACCTTCGAGTCCACAGATACGCAGTATTTT.

In its sample, this clonotype was seen once. A read error is possible here, since a much larger clone lies one base away. This sequence joins TRBV20-1 and TRBJ2-7; TRBD1 matches 8 bases. This CDR3 is built from 16 residues. The germline gives CDR1 DFQATT, CDR2 SNEGSKA (reference sequence). CDR3 region: CSARDPGQALFYDQYF. The CDR3 nucleotides are TGCAGTGCTAGAGACCCGGGACAGGCGCTCTTCTACGACCAGTACTTC.

Details on this clonotype: An end of the junction does not agree with germline; a read error may underlie this. V is TRBV6-2 or TRBV6-3 and J is TRBJ2-5; D could derive from TRBD1 or TRBD2 (5 bases each). Germline lookup yields CDR1 MNHEY and CDR2 SVGEGT. CDR3 size: 14 residues. The CDR3 loop is CASSYLGVQESQYF. Written as DNA, the CDR3 is TGTGCCAGCAGTTACTTGGGGGTCCAAGAGAGCCAGTACTTT.

This clonotype was counted many times. The chain employs TRBV20-1 and TRBJ2-1; TRBD2 is a possible D gene (6 bases). CDR1 is DFQATT, CDR2 SNEGSKA, per germline (reference sequence). V gave up 3 bases and J gave up 6 bases, with 9 bases separating them. This CDR3 has 12 residues. This chain's CDR3 is CSASGRPNEQFF. The CDR3 DNA sequence: TGCAGTGCTAGCGGGAGACCCAATGAGCAGTTCTTC.

This clonotype was recorded many times. The chain uses TRBV5-4 and TRBJ2-7; no reliable D call. Germline CDR1 is SGHNT and CDR2 is YYREEE (reference sequence). The CDR3 spans 14 residues. Trimming stripped 0 bases from V and 6 bases from J, with 13 bases between. The CDR3: CASSLAYGGREQYF. The CDR3 nucleotides read TGTGCCAGCAGCTTGGCCTACGGTGGGCGCGAGCAGTACTTC. The whole variable domain, remainder taken from reference TRBV5-4 and TRBJ2-7, is ETGVTQSPTHLIKTRGQQVTLRCSSQSGHNTVSWYQQALGQGPQFIFQYYREEENGRGNFPPRFSGLQFPNYSSELNVNALELDDSALYLCASSLAYGGREQYFGPGTRLTVT.

To note about this clonotype: One end of the junction fails to match germline, which may point to a read error. The chain links TRBV6-1 to TRBJ2-3; D not resolved. CDR1 MNHNS and CDR2 SASEGT come from the germline V gene. There are 14 residues in the CDR3. CDR3 protein: CAISGTRTADTQYF. CDR3 sequence (DNA): TGTGCCATCAGTGGAACGAGAACGGCAGATACGCAGTATTTT.

CDR3 region: CASTRDRTYSNQPQHF. Here the CDR3 DNA reads TGTGCCAGCACCCGGGACAGGACTTATAGCAATCAGCCCCAGCATTTT. The chain couples TRBV2 to TRBJ1-5, with 8 nucleotides matching TRBD1. With V trimmed by 7 bases and J by 0 bases, 8 bases remained unmatched. The CDR3 totals 16 residues. Per germline, CDR1 SNHLY and CDR2 FYNNEI.

A note on this clonotype: A much bigger clone sits one base away, suggesting this may be a read error. The gene calls are TRBV28 and TRBJ2-7; D uncertain. The CDR3 is 15 residues long. Trimming removed 6 bases at V and 3 bases at J, with 18 bases between. Germline CDR1 and CDR2: MDHEN and SYDVKM. The CDR3 region has the DNA TGTGCCAGCAGCCCACGGACCTTTCGAATCTACGAGCAGTACTTC. Translating it yields CASSPRTFRIYEQYF.

This clonotype was observed a few times. This chain connects TRBV10-2 to TRBJ1-5, with TRBD1 as a possible D gene (6 bases). Germline V gene sequence: CDR1 WSHSY, CDR2 SAAADI. Between the trimmed V and J ends, which lost 7 bases and 2 bases, there was a span of 15 bases. This CDR3 region has 15 residues. The DNA for the CDR3 is TGCGCCAGCACACAGGGCTTTGGTGGCAATCAGCCCCAGCATTTT. Its translation: CASTQGFGGNQPQHF.

As to this clonotype: A much larger clone differs from this one at a single base, so this may be a read error. The final CDR3 position lacks the conserved phenylalanine or tryptophan, pointing to a likely read error. The V gene is TRBV28, the J gene TRBJ2-1; D tentatively fits TRBD1 or TRBD2 (5 bases each). CDR1 is MDHEN, CDR2 SYDVKM, per germline. Trimming removed 3 bases from V and 5 bases from J, with 8 bases in between. The CDR3 runs to 13 residues. This CDR3 is CASSLGTNNEQFS. CDR3 bases: TGTGCCAGCAGTTTGGGGACCAACAATGAGCAGTTCTCC.

There are a few counts of this clonotype. The chain recombines TRBV4-2 with TRBJ2-1; TRBD2 matches at 9 bases. From germline, CDR1 is LGHNA and CDR2 YNFKEQ. Trimming removed 8 bases from V and 8 bases from J; junction bases left unmatched: 4. CDR3 size: 12 residues. CDR3 sequence: CASGAGGYEQFF. CDR3 nucleotides: TGTGCCAGCGGCGCGGGAGGGTATGAGCAGTTCTTC.

This clonotype was recorded many times. The V gene is TRBV20-1, the J gene TRBJ2-7, with a weak D call TRBD2 (6 bases). The germline gives CDR1 DFQATT, CDR2 SNEGSKA (reference sequence). V was cut by 2 bases and J by 4 bases, with 12 bases left in between. This CDR3 has 13 residues. Here the CDR3 DNA reads TGCAGTGCTAGAAGCCCGGGAGTTTACGAGCAGTACTTC. Amino acid sequence: CSARSPGVYEQYF.

This clonotype has ten or more counts. The chain links TRBV28 to TRBJ2-7; tentatively, D is TRBD2 (6 bases). V lost 8 bases, J lost 2 bases, and 19 bases lay in between. The CDR3 consists of 15 residues. Germline CDR1 MDHEN, CDR2 SYDVKM. In DNA form, the CDR3 reads TGTGCCAGCTCCCTTTTGAGTTCGGGGGCCTACGAGCAGTACTTC. Its protein product is CASSLLSSGAYEQYF.

This clonotype was seen many times. The rearrangement links TRBV28 to TRBJ2-7, with 9 nucleotides matching TRBD1. J gave up 3 bases and V 2 bases, and 2 bases lay outside the gene matches. The CDR3 totals 14 residues. CDR1 is MDHEN, CDR2 SYDVKM, per germline. This CDR3 reads CASSLRQGDYEQYF. In DNA, the CDR3 is TGTGCCAGCAGTTTAAGACAGGGGGACTACGAGCAGTACTTC.

This clonotype was detected ten times or more. The chain uses TRBV24-1 and TRBJ2-3, with 9 bases matching TRBD2. CDR1 KGHDR and CDR2 SFDVKD come from the germline V gene. The CDR3 has 15 residues. Trimming cost V 3 bases and J 5 bases; bases outside gene matches: 5. The CDR3 spells CATSDIAGVGDTQYF. The CDR3 nucleotides are TGTGCCACCAGTGATATAGCGGGAGTGGGAGATACGCAGTATTTT.

This clonotype was recorded many times. V usage is TRBV29-1 and J usage is TRBJ2-7; D perhaps matches TRBD2 (5 bases). V was shortened by 2 bases and J by 3 bases, with 8 bases between the two germline ends. The CDR3 extends over 12 amino acids. Germline lookup yields CDR1 SQVTM and CDR2 ANQGSEA. The CDR3 nucleotides read TGCAGCGTTGAAACTACTAGCTACGAGCAGTACTTC. Its translation is CSVETTSYEQYF.

A remark on this clonotype: A junction boundary mismatches the germline segment, possibly from a read error. The chain recombines TRBV7-6 with TRBJ2-7; the D gene is possibly TRBD2 (5 bases). This CDR3 region has 13 residues. CDR1 is SGHVS and CDR2 is FNYEAQ in the germline V gene. CDR3: CASSLIIAGEQHF. The CDR3 coding sequence is TGTGCCAGCAGCTTAATTATTGCGGGCGAGCAGCACTTC.